This T cell receptor beta chain was sequenced for a study of shared clonotypes between healthy human individuals (dated by TCRdb to between 2020 and 2021). About the full investigation: The cohort included three men and a couple of women between 18 and 49 years of age. For each donor, CD4 naive and CD4 memory were each given three plates, CD8 naive was given two plates, and CD8 memory was given one plate. To estimate repertoire size and how much clonotype sharing occurs between individuals, the study deeply sequenced the blood TCR repertoires of several healthy adults. Different laboratories and diverse techniques were used to prepare libraries and sequence TCR repertoires, to increase sequencing depth and limit assay-specific biases. Between about 0.9 and 9 billion PBMCs per donor were obtained by leukapheresis. General study outcomes and caveats: Approximately 4.8% of naive CD4, around 3.6% of naive CD8, roughly 2.4% of memory CD4, and about 0.4% of memory CD8 clonotypes were shared across a few donors. Based on pairwise subsampling, the degree of clonotype sharing among donors was expected to be affected by sequencing depth. Sampling was limited to blood, and TCR repertoires in tissue likely differ from TCR repertoires in blood. Naive subsets generally had larger estimated clonotype richness than memory subsets did. Because the study included only a small number of donors, the genetic and exposure-history diversity represented was limited. Compared with non-shared clonotypes, clonotypes shared by all four sorted-subset donors had higher generation probabilities. Rarefaction of sorted-subset datasets indicated incomplete sequencing despite the large sequencing depth.

Healthy HIV-negative adults with no recently reported acute infections or vaccinations were included as donors. All donors were Caucasian adults living in Nashville, Tennessee, USA. CD4+ T cells were enriched by magnetic negative selection; naive cells were then positively selected on CD45RA, and the negative fraction formed the memory subset. After blood collection by leukapheresis, PBMCs were isolated using Ficoll-Histopaque density gradient centrifugation and then cryopreserved in the vapor phase of liquid nitrogen. Analytical flow cytometry was used to check the purity and quantity of each magnetically sorted T cell population. Genomic DNA was isolated from each sorted fraction and quantified by UV absorbance on a Nanodrop 2000c. On this clone: The antigen this receptor binds is unknown. Per-base quality was not reported, and no clone a single base away is much larger than it.

Using the deep immunoSEQ assay, multiplex PCR amplified TCR CDR3 regions from genomic DNA. For each cell subset, the extracted genomic DNA was distributed evenly across all wells of several immunoSEQ 96-well plates, and each plate served as one replicate. For sorted subsets, each replicate PCR was loaded with about 200 ng genomic DNA, equivalent to 32,000 or so T cell genomes. The purified libraries were quantified using a Qubit 3.0 fluorometer, sized with a Bioanalyzer 2100, and then quantified again using the KAPA Library Quantification kit. Every immunoSEQ 96-well plate was sequenced on a separate single-read 150-cycle Illumina NextSeq 550 flow cell. The published analysis was carried out like this. Because only junctional sequences without quality scores were contained in the immunoSEQ output, filtering matching that applied to full-length reads could not be performed. Sequences were annotated with PyIR, a Python wrapper for IgBLAST v1.9, using IMGT germline references to assign V/J genes and CDR3. Reads were removed for weak V/J assignments (E-value above 1e-6), missing CDR3, stop codons, out-of-frame junctions, or ambiguous translated residues. A V3J clonotype was defined by an identical inferred V gene, J gene, and CDR3 amino acid sequence. Percentage overlap between repertoires was computed as shared unique clonotypes divided by the size of the smaller repertoire. Richness of each repertoire was evaluated using RTK rarefaction, the Chao1 estimator, and Recon v2.1 estimates of unobserved clonotypes. OLGA was used to compute generation probabilities for all TCRbeta clonotypes that the gDNA method yielded from several donors. TCRdb retrieved this table from immuneACCESS and kept in-frame rearrangements only. Not all clones are present; in checked studies, unresolved V genes account for under half, and no reason is known for the remainder. D and trimming were read from the DNA, whereas the V and J calls and clone size are those reported in that table. The sample table records roughly 1,100,000 clones; 75% of these occur just once. The ten top clones hold 1.5% of the sample.

At the junction V is shortened by 3 bases and J by 4 bases; bases outside the gene matches: 9. The CDR3 starts with the cysteine, ends with the phenylalanine, and has 16 residues. Only the CDR3 DNA is retained, 48 bases long and in frame from the first base. Based on the germline V gene, the CDR1 and CDR2 sequences are KGHSH and LQKENI. The rearranged segments are TRBV18 and TRBJ1-3; 7 middle bases align to TRBD1. The origin of this receptor is a man between 18 and 35 years old in good health. The sample taken for sequencing was memory CD4+ T cells sorted from blood. The sample's cell subset or site label, decoded: CD45RA-negative fraction. At the DNA level, the sequence is TGTGCCAGCTCACCGGGGTCTCGACAGGGAGGAAACACCATATATTTT. Protein translation: CASSPGSRQGGNTIYF.